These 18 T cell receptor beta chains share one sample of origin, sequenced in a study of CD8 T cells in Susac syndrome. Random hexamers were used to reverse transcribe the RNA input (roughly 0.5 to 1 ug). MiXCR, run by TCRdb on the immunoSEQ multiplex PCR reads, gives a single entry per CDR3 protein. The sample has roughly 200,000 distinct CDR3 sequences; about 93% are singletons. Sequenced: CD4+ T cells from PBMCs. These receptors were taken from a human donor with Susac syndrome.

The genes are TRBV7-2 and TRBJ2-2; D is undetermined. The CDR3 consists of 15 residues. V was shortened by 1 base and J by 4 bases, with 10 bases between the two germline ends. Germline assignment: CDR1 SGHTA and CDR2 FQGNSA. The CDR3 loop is CASSLGSELTGELFF. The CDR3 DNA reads TGTGCCAGCAGCTTAGGAAGTGAACTCACCGGGGAGCTGTTTTTT.

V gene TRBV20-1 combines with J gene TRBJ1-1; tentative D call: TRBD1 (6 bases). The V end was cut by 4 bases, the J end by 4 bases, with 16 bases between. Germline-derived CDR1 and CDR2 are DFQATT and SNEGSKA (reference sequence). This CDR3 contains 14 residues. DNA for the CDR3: TGCAGTGCTAATTTACAGGGCCTGTTCACTGAAGCTTTCTTT. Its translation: CSANLQGLFTEAFF.

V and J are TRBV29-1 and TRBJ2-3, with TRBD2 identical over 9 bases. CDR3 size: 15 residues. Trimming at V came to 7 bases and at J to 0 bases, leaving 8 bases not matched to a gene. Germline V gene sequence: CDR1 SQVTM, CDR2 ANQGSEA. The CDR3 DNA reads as TGCAGCGCCGCCCCTAGCGGGGCTAGCACAGATACGCAGTATTTT. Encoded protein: CSAAPSGASTDTQYF.

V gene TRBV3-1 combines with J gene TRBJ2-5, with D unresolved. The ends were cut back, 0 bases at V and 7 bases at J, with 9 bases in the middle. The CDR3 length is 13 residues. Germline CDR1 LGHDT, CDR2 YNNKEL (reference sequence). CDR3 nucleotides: TGTGCCAGCAGCCAAGACCCCGCTGGGACCCAGTACTTC. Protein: CASSQDPAGTQYF.

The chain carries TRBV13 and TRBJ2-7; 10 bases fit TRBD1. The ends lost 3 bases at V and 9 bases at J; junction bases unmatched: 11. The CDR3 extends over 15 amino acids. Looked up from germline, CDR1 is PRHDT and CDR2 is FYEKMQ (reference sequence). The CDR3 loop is CASSFLGTGEVGQYF. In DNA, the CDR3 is TGTGCCAGCAGCTTCCTCGGGACAGGGGAAGTCGGGCAGTACTTC.

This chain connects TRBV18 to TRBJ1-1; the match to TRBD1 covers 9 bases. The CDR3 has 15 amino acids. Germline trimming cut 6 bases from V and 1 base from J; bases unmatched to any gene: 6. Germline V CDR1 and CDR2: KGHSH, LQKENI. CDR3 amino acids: CASSQTGGTNTEAFF. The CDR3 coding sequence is TGTGCCAGCTCTCAGACAGGGGGGACGAACACTGAAGCTTTCTTT.

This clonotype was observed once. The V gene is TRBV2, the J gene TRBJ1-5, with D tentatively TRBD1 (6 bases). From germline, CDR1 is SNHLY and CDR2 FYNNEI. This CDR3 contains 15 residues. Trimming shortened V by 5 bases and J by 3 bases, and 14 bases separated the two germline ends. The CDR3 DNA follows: TGTGCCAGCAGTAGGTTACAGGGAGCCAATCAGCCCCAGCATTTT. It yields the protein CASSRLQGANQPQHF.

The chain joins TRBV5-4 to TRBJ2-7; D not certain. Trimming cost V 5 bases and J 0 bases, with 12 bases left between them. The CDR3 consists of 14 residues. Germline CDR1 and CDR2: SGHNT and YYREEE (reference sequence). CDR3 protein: CASRTFGRSYEQYF. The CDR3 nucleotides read TGTGCCAGCAGGACCTTTGGGCGCTCCTACGAGCAGTACTTC.

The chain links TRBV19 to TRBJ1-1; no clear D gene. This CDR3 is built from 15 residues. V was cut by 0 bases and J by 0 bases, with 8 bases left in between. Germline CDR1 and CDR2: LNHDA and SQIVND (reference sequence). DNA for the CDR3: TGTGCCAGTAGTATAGACAGGCCTCTGAACACTGAAGCTTTCTTT. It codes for CASSIDRPLNTEAFF.

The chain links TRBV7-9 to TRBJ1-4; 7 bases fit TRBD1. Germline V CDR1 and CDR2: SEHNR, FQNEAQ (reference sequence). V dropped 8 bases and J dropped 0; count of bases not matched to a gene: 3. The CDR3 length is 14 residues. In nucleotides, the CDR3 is TGTGCCAGCGGAACAGGGGCAACTAATGAAAAACTGTTTTTT. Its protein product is CASGTGATNEKLFF.

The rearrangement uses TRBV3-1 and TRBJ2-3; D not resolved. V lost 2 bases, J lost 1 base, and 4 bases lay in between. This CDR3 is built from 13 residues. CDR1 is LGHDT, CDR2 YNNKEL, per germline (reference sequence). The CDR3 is CASSQRGTDTQYF. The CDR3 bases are TGTGCCAGCAGCCAAAGGGGCACAGATACGCAGTATTTT.

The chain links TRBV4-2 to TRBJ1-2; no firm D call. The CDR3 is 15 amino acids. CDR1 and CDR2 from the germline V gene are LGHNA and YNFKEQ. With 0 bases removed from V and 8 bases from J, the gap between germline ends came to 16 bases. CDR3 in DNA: TGTGCCAGCAGCCAAGATCAAACTAGGGTCGGGGGCTACACCTTC. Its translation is CASSQDQTRVGGYTF.

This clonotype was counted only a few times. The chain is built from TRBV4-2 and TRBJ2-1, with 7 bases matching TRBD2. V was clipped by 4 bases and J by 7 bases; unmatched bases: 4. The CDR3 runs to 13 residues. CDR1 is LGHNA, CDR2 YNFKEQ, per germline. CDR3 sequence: CASSPGLVNEQFF. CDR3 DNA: TGTGCCAGCAGCCCCGGACTAGTTAATGAGCAGTTCTTC.

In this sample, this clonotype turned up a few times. The CDR3 loop reads CASSLLNTEAFF. The CDR3 nucleotides are TGTGCCAGCTCCCTGTTGAACACTGAAGCTTTCTTT. The chain has TRBV7-2 and TRBJ1-1, with unresolved D. CDR3 length: 12 amino acids. The V and J ends lost 8 bases and 0 bases respectively, with 7 bases between them. Germline CDR1 is SGHTA and CDR2 is FQGNSA. The full variable domain, with the rest looked up from reference TRBV7-2 and TRBJ1-1, is GAGVSQSPSNKVTEKGKDVELRCDPISGHTALYWYRQSLGQGLEFLIYFQGNSAPDKSGLPSDRFSAERTGGSVSTLTIQRTQQEDSAVYLCASSLLNTEAFFGQGTRLTVV.

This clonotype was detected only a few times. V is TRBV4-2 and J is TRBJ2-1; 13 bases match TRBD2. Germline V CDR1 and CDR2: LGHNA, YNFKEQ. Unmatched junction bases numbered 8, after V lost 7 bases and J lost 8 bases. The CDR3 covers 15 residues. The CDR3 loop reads CASNLLAGGPDEQFF. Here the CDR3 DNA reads TGTGCCAGCAACCTACTAGCGGGGGGGCCGGATGAGCAGTTCTTC.

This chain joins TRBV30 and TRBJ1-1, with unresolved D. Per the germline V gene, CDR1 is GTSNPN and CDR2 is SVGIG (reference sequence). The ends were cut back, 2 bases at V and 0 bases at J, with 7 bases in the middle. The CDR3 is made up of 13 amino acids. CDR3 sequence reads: CAWSHTLNTEAFF. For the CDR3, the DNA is TGTGCCTGGAGTCACACCTTGAACACTGAAGCTTTCTTT.

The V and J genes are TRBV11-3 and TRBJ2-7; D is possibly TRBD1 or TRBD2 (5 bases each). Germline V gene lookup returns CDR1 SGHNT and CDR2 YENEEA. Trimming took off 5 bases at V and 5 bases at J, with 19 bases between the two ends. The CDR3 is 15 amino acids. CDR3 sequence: CASSQGRVSADEQYF. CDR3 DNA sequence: TGTGCCAGCAGCCAGGGCAGGGTTAGCGCCGACGAGCAGTACTTC.

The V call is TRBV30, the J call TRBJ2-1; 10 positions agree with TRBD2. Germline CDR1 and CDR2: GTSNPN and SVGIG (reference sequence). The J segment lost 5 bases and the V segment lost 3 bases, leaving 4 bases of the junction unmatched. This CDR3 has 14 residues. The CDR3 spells CAWSKGLANNEQFF. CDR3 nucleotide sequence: TGTGCCTGGAGCAAGGGACTAGCGAACAATGAGCAGTTCTTC. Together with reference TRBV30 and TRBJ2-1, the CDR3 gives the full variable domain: SQTIHQWPATLVQPVGSPLSLECTVEGTSNPNLYWYRQAAGRGLQLLFYSVGIGQISSEVPQNLSASRPQDRQFILSSKKLLLSDSGFYLCAWSKGLANNEQFFGPGTRLTVL.